This TCR beta chain was recorded in a study of post-analysis software for immune sequencing data. On the study more broadly: Relapsing-remitting, secondary progressive and progressive-relapsing forms of multiple sclerosis all featured among disease courses.

The V end was cut by 2 bases, the J end by 6 bases, with 14 bases between. CDR1 and CDR2 (germline): SQVTM, ANQGSEA. The CDR3 spans 14 residues. cDNA libraries of TCR beta carried unique molecular identifiers. TCRdb re-analysed the PCR reads in MiXCR, keeping a single row per CDR3 protein. The sample records some 800,000 distinct CDR3 sequences, 46% being singletons. In its sample, this clonotype was seen a few times. Its specificity is unknown. Overall study findings and caveats: A few TRBV segments occurring more often in patients than controls included TRBV5-6, TRBV5-1 and TRBV20-1. Those with multiple sclerosis, the patient group, showed significantly lower normalized Chao1 diversity than controls.

The receptor's source is a girl aged 10-17 years with multiple sclerosis. Input material: blood. The V and J genes are TRBV29-1 and TRBJ2-1, with no clear D. In DNA form, the CDR3 reads TGCAGCGTTGAATCCCAGGCTAAGCTCAATGAGCAGTTCTTC. Translating gives CSVESQAKLNEQFF.